This TCR beta chain comes out of a study of T cell responses to AZD1222 COVID-19 vaccine. Background on the study: Pooling covered second doses at about 4 or about 12 weeks. Findings and limits, study-wide: Recipients of two AZD1222 doses showed rising Spike-specific TCR breadth and depth. Every sample of the repertoires postdated the peak T cell response. Donors in the cohort were predominantly white British and more often female, and clonal diversity was possibly underestimated.

To note about this clone: Its antigen remains unknown.

TCRdb keeps only in-frame clones here, not all; method: immunoSEQ multiplex PCR. The table shows 150,000 to 200,000 clones, with 94% occurring only once. V gave up 8 bases and J gave up 2 bases, with 19 bases separating them. This CDR3 spans 15 amino acids. The germline V gene encodes CDR1 SGHAT and CDR2 FQNNGV. The specimen comprised peripheral blood, sampled on day 0 of AZD1222 vaccination. This clonotype was obtained from an adult in good health. V is TRBV11-2 and J is TRBJ2-7; a weak D match, TRBD1 (6 bases). CDR3 coding DNA: TGTGCCAGCCGGACGCCTCGGGACAAAGCCTACGAGCAGTACTTC. Translation gives CASRTPRDKAYEQYF.